This TCR beta chain was sequenced in a study of T cell repertoires in cytomegalovirus infection. Background on the study: Based on public TCR beta signatures, there were indications of CMV infection and of a matching HLA type.

Study findings and constraints: Summed frequency of shared TCR beta families picked out CMV carriers who also had the relevant HLA.

V was trimmed by 0 bases and J by 10 bases, leaving 13 bases between them. The CDR3 is made up of 14 amino acids. Germline values: CDR1 LNHDA, CDR2 SQIVND (reference sequence). This clonotype was seen a few times. What it recognizes is unknown. TCRdb called the reads again in MiXCR, with one record for every CDR3 protein. The repertoire holds 680,000 or so distinct CDR3 sequences, with around a third as singletons. This clonotype was sampled from a human donor in good health (CMV status not recorded). Some clones in this sample may be carry-over from other donors' samples. The rearrangement joins TRBV19 to TRBJ2-1; no clear D. This specimen consisted of cultured PBMCs, obtained from culture after CMV antigen stimulation. The CDR3 sequence: CASSIDPGRREQFF. The CDR3 coding sequence is TGTGCCAGTAGTATAGATCCTGGAAGGCGGGAGCAGTTCTTC. The whole variable domain, filled in from reference TRBV19 and TRBJ2-1, reads DGGITQSPKYLFRKEGQNVTLSCEQNLNHDAMYWYRQDPGQGLRLIYYSQIVNDFQKGDIAEGYSVSREKKESFPLTVTSAQKNPTAFYLCASSIDPGRREQFFGPGTRLTVL.